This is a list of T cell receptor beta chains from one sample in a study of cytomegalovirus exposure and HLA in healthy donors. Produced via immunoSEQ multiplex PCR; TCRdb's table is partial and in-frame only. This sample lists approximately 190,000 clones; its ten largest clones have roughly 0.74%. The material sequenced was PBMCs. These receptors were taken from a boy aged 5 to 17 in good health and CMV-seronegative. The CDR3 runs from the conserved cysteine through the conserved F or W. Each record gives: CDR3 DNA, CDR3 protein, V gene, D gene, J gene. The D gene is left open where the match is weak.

DNA: TGTGCCAGCAGCCCTCAGACAGGGGAATTCGGGGAGACCCAGTACTTC; CDR3: CASSPQTGEFGETQYF; V: TRBV4-2; D: TRBD1; J: TRBJ2-5
DNA: TGTGCCAGCAGCACGGGAACCTCTGCTGAAGCTTTCTTT; CDR3: CASSTGTSAEAFF; V: TRBV11-2; D: -; J: TRBJ1-1
DNA: TGCGCCAGCAGCCCCCCGGGACAGGATCAATTAGCCAAAAACATTCAGTACTTC; CDR3: CASSPPGQDQLAKNIQYF; V: TRBV4-3; D: TRBD1; J: TRBJ2-4
DNA: TGTGCCACCTTACAGGGGGCGCGGGAGACCCAGTACTTC; CDR3: CATLQGARETQYF; V: TRBV25-1; D: TRBD1; J: TRBJ2-5
DNA: TGTGCTAGTGGTTCGGGGACTAGCAACAATGAGCAGTTCTTC; CDR3: CASGSGTSNNEQFF; V: TRBV12-5; D: TRBD2; J: TRBJ2-1
DNA: TGTGCCAGCAGCTTAAGGGCCCCCAATGAGCAGTTCTTC; CDR3: CASSLRAPNEQFF; V: TRBV7-3; D: -; J: TRBJ2-1
DNA: TGCGCCAGCAGCGGGGACAGGGATACCTCCTACGAGCAGTACTTC; CDR3: CASSGDRDTSYEQYF; V: TRBV5-1; D: TRBD1; J: TRBJ2-7
DNA: TGTGCCAGCAGTCCTAAGGCAGGCAGGGGAGGAAACACCATATATTTT; CDR3: CASSPKAGRGGNTIYF; V: TRBV9; D: -; J: TRBJ1-3
DNA: TGTGCCAGCAGTTTGGGTATTAGCGGGCGGGGCACAGATACGCAGTATTTT; CDR3: CASSLGISGRGTDTQYF; V: TRBV27; D: TRBD2; J: TRBJ2-3
DNA: TGTGCCAGCAGCCCGACTAGCCCCGATCACTACGAGCAGTACTTC; CDR3: CASSPTSPDHYEQYF; V: TRBV7-3; D: TRBD2; J: TRBJ2-7
DNA: TGTGCCGCCGGCCGGGACAGGGCCACCTACGAGCAGTACTTC; CDR3: CAAGRDRATYEQYF; V: TRBV2; D: TRBD1; J: TRBJ2-7
DNA: TGCAGCGTTATGACAGGTGGGGCCAACGTCCTGACTTTC; CDR3: CSVMTGGANVLTF; V: TRBV29-1; D: -; J: TRBJ2-6
DNA: TGTGCCAGCAGCTTGGCCTCGTTGGCGGACTACGAGCAGTACTTC; CDR3: CASSLASLADYEQYF; V: TRBV5-6; D: -; J: TRBJ2-7
DNA: TGTGCCAGCAGTTCCCAGGGTGGCTCCAGCGAGCAGTACTTC; CDR3: CASSSQGGSSEQYF; V: TRBV27; D: -; J: TRBJ2-7
DNA: TGTGCCAGCAGTTTCCTCGGGAACCAAGAGACCCAGTACTTC; CDR3: CASSFLGNQETQYF; V: TRBV6-1; D: -; J: TRBJ2-5
DNA: TGTGCCTGGGCGGGGAATTTGGGCAGTCAAGCTTTCTTT; CDR3: CAWAGNLGSQAFF; V: TRBV30; D: -; J: TRBJ1-1
DNA: TGTGCCAGCAGCTTGGGAGAACGGGGCGAGCAGTACTTC; CDR3: CASSLGERGEQYF; V: TRBV5-4; D: -; J: TRBJ2-7
DNA: TGTGCCAGCAGCTATCAGGGAACCTCACTCTACGAGCAGTACTTC; CDR3: CASSYQGTSLYEQYF; V: TRBV5-6; D: -; J: TRBJ2-7
DNA: TGTGCCTGGAGGTCAGTCGGACTAGCGGGGTGGCAGTACTTC; CDR3: CAWRSVGLAGWQYF; V: TRBV30; D: TRBD2; J: TRBJ2-7
DNA: TGTGCCAGCAAAAAAGACAGGGCAACCAATCAGCCCCAGCATTTT; CDR3: CASKKDRATNQPQHF; V: TRBV6-5; D: TRBD1; J: TRBJ1-5
DNA: TGTGCCAGTCAATTTAAAGGTCAGGGGGCTGTGAGGTCTGGGGCCAACGTCCTGACTTTC; CDR3: CASQFKGQGAVRSGANVLTF; V: TRBV27; D: TRBD1; J: TRBJ2-6
DNA: TGTGCCAGCGGTGAAACGGATCAGGACACTGAAGCTTTCTTT; CDR3: CASGETDQDTEAFF; V: TRBV27; D: -; J: TRBJ1-1
DNA: TGTGCCAGCAGTTTGGGCATATTTAGGGACAACACAGATACGCAGTATTTT; CDR3: CASSLGIFRDNTDTQYF; V: TRBV27; D: -; J: TRBJ2-3
DNA: TGTGCCTGGATACTAGCGGGGGCCTGGTACCAAGAGACCCAGTACTTC; CDR3: CAWILAGAWYQETQYF; V: TRBV30; D: TRBD2; J: TRBJ2-5
DNA: TGTGCCAGTAGTAATGGACAGTGGTACGAGCAGTACTTC; CDR3: CASSNGQWYEQYF; V: TRBV19; D: -; J: TRBJ2-7
DNA: TGTGCCAGCAGTCTACTAGCGGGGGGGCAGGTACCCGATTTT; CDR3: CASSLLAGGQVPDF; V: TRBV2; D: TRBD2; J: TRBJ2-3
DNA: TGCGCCAGCAGCTCCCGGACAGGGGGTGGCTACACCTTC; CDR3: CASSSRTGGGYTF; V: TRBV5-1; D: TRBD1; J: TRBJ1-2
DNA: TGTGCCAGCAGCTTGGCGGGTCCGTACGAGCAGTACTTC; CDR3: CASSLAGPYEQYF; V: TRBV5-6; D: -; J: TRBJ2-7
DNA: TGTGCCGTACAGGGGAGCGGGGCCAACGTCCTGACTTTC; CDR3: CAVQGSGANVLTF; V: TRBV28; D: TRBD1; J: TRBJ2-6
DNA: TGTGCCAGCAGTTTTTTAGCGGGGGGGCTCAACAATGAGCAGTTCTTC; CDR3: CASSFLAGGLNNEQFF; V: TRBV27; D: TRBD2; J: TRBJ2-1
DNA: TGTGCCAGCAGCTTAGATCACAGGGGGCTTTACAATGAGCAGTTCTTC; CDR3: CASSLDHRGLYNEQFF; V: TRBV11-2; D: TRBD1; J: TRBJ2-1
DNA: TGTGCCAGTAGTGCCGCAACCCCCGCTATGACAGGGTATTACGAGCAGTACTTC; CDR3: CASSAATPAMTGYYEQYF; V: TRBV19; D: TRBD1; J: TRBJ2-7